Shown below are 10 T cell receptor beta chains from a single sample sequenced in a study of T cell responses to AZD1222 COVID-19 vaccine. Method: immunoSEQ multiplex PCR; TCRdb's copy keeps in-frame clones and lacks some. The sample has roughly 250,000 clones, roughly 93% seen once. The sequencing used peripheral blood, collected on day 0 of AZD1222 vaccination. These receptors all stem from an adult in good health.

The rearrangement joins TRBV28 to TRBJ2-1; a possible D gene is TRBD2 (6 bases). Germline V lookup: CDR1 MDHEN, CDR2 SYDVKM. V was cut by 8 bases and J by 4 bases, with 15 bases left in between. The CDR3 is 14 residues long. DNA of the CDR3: TGTGCCAGCCAGACTAGGGCGATATACAATGAGCAGTTCTTC. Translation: CASQTRAIYNEQFF.

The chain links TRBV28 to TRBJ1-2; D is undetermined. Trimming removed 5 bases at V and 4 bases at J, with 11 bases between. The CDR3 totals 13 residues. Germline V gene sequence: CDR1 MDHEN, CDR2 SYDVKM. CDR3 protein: CASSPGHLYGYTF. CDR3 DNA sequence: TGTGCCAGCAGTCCCGGGCACCTCTATGGCTACACCTTC.

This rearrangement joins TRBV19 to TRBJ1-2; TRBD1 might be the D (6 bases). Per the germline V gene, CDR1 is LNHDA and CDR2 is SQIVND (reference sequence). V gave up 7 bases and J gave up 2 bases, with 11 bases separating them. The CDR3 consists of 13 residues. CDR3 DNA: TGTGCCAGTACCAATCAGGGGAACTATGGCTACACCTTC. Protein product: CASTNQGNYGYTF.

CDR3 DNA sequence: TGTGCCAGCAGCCCACCCAGGGTTTCATTGCGGGGCATTTTCTCCTACGAGCAGTACTTC. It specifies CASSPPRVSLRGIFSYEQYF. The chain is built from TRBV7-8 and TRBJ2-7, with D maybe TRBD2 (6 bases). The CDR3 runs 20 residues. The V gene lost 5 bases and the J gene lost 0 bases, with 29 bases spanning the gap. The germline V gene has CDR1 SGHVS and CDR2 FQNEAQ.

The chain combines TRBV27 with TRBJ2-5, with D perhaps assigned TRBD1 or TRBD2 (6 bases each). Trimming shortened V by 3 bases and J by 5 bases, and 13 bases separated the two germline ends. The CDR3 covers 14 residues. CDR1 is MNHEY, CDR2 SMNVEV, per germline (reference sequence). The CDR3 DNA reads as TGTGCCAGCAGTTTCCGGGGGCTTACGGAGACCCAGTACTTC. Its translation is CASSFRGLTETQYF.

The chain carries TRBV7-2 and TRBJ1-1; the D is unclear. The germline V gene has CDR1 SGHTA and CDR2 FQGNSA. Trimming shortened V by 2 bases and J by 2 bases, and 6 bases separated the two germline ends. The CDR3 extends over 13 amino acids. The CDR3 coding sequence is TGTGCCAGCAGCTTACGACCCAACACTGAAGCTTTCTTT. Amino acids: CASSLRPNTEAFF.

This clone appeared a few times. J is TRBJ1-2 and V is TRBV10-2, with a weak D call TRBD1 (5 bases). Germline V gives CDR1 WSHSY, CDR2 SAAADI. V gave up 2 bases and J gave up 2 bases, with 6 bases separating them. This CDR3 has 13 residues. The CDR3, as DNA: TGCGCCAGCAGTGAGGAGGGGAACTATGGCTACACCTTC. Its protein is CASSEEGNYGYTF.

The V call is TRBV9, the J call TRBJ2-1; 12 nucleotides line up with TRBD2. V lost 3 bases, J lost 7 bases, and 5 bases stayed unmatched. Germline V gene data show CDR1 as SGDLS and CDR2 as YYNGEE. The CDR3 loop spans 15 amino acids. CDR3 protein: CASSASGTSGNEQFF. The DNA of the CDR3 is TGTGCCAGCAGCGCCTCCGGGACTAGCGGGAATGAGCAGTTCTTC.

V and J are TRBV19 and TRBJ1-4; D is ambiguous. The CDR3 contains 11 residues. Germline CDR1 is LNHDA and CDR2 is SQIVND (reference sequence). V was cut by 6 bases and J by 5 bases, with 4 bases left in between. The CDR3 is CASRKNEKLFF. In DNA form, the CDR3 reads TGTGCCAGTAGGAAGAATGAAAAACTGTTTTTT.

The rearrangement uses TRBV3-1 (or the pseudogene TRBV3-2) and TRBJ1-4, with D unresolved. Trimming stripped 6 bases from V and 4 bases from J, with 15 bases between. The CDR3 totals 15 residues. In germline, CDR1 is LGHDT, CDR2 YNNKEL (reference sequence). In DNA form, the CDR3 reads TGTGCCAGCAGTCGGACCGGTCTTGGTAATGAAAAACTGTTTTTT. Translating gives CASSRTGLGNEKLFF.